The clone carrying this T cell receptor beta chain was observed a handful of times. The antigen remains unidentified. The CDR3 length is 16 residues. Germline-derived CDR1 and CDR2 are SGHVS and FQNEAQ. Trimming removed 0 bases from V and 3 bases from J; junction bases left unmatched: 5. TCRdb redid the calling of the reads with MiXCR, one entry per CDR3 protein. The data show fewer than 950,000 distinct CDR3 sequences, with about 33% seen just once and roughly 12% held by the top ten. The entry originates in a study of T cell repertoires in cytomegalovirus infection. Study outcomes and limitations: In two of eight donors, the top clonotype was HLA-C-restricted CMV-specific. The study identified carriers of CMV plus the relevant HLA from cumulative public TCR beta family frequency.

This receptor was obtained from a human donor in good health (CMV status not recorded). Some clones in this sample may be carry-over from other donors' samples. This specimen consisted of cultured CD8+ T cells from PBMCs, obtained from culture after CMV antigen stimulation. The genes are TRBV7-8 and TRBJ2-5; 9 bases match TRBD1. The DNA for the CDR3 is TGTGCCAGCAGCTTAGCAGGGACAGGGCTAAAAGAGACCCAGTACTTC. Its translation: CASSLAGTGLKETQYF.